This passage covers 6 T cell receptor beta chains from one sample sequenced in a study of vaccination effects on CD4 cells after COVID-19. Ahead of sequencing, the ViraFEST assay grew antigen-specific CD4+ T cells using viral peptide pools. The authors isolated CD4+ T cells after around 11 days of culture. No vaccinee had earlier SARS-CoV-2 infection, and nucleocapsid antibodies were negative. Some clones are missing from TCRdb's copy, which holds only in-frame ones; the method was immunoSEQ multiplex PCR. The repertoire holds tens of thousands of clones, with roughly 76% as singletons. Their cognate antigens are unknown. The input for sequencing was CD4+ T cells from PBMCs cultured with HCoV-OC43 spike peptides, taken before COVID-19 vaccination. Noted subset: HCoV-OC43 spike overlapping peptide pool stimulation. These receptors all come from a human donor who received a COVID-19 vaccine.

The J gene is TRBJ1-2, the V gene TRBV5-1; 9 positions match TRBD1. The ends lost 3 bases at V and 2 bases at J; junction bases unmatched: 5. Germline CDR1 and CDR2: SGHRS and YFSETQ. The CDR3 runs 15 residues. CDR3 in amino acids: CASSSGTGTNYGYTF. DNA for the CDR3: TGCGCCAGCAGCTCCGGGACAGGGACCAACTATGGCTACACCTTC.

V is TRBV30 and J is TRBJ2-2, with 9 positions matching TRBD1. CDR3 length equals 19 residues. CDR1 GTSNPN and CDR2 SVGIG come from the germline V gene (reference sequence). The junction had 17 bases not matched to a gene; V was cut back by 4 bases and J by 2 bases. For the CDR3, the DNA is TGTGCCTGGACCCGGGACAGGGCACTATTCGGTGTTAACACCGGGGAGCTGTTTTTT. Its translation: CAWTRDRALFGVNTGELFF. Full variable domain (missing parts from reference TRBV30 and TRBJ2-2): SQTIHQWPATLVQPVGSPLSLECTVEGTSNPNLYWYRQAAGRGLQLLFYSVGIGQISSEVPQNLSASRPQDRQFILSSKKLLLSDSGFYLCAWTRDRALFGVNTGELFFGEGSRLTVL.

V gene TRBV24-1 combines with J gene TRBJ1-6; no firm D call. V lost 6 bases and J 4 bases, leaving 6 bases between the germline ends. The CDR3 extends over 13 amino acids. Germline CDR1 reads KGHDR; CDR2 reads SFDVKD. The CDR3 coding sequence is TGTGCCACCAGTTCCGATTATAATTCACCCCTCCACTTT. Its translation: CATSSDYNSPLHF.

J is TRBJ2-5 and V is TRBV7-5; the DNA was not used to check the table's D call, TRBD1. TRBV7-5 is termed a pseudogene. The CDR3 is 13 amino acids. The CDR3 nucleotides are TGTGCCAGAAGCTTTGTGGCAGAAGAGACCCAGTACTTC. It codes for CARSFVAEETQYF.

The gene calls are TRBV18 and TRBJ1-5; D remains unclear. The CDR3 is 14 amino acids. The germline V gene has CDR1 KGHSH and CDR2 LQKENI. The ends were cut back, 4 bases at V and 4 bases at J, with 11 bases in the middle. In DNA, the CDR3 is TGTGCCAGCTCACTTTACGACATGAATCAGCCCCAGCATTTT. This sequence encodes CASSLYDMNQPQHF.

The rearrangement links TRBV18 to TRBJ2-5, with D possibly TRBD2 on 5 matching bases. Germline V CDR1 and CDR2: KGHSH, LQKENI. This CDR3 comprises 13 residues. Trimming removed 2 bases from V and 3 bases from J, with 7 bases in between. The CDR3 nucleotides are TGTGCCAGCTCACCAGGACTGAAAGAGACCCAGTACTTC. It codes for CASSPGLKETQYF.